The 30 T cell receptor beta chains below were found in one sample sequenced in a study of T cell repertoires in cytomegalovirus infection. Each CDR3 protein is one row after TCRdb ran MiXCR on the reads. The data show 85,000 to 120,000 distinct CDR3 sequences, approximately 17% seen once. Material for sequencing was PBMCs. These receptors were obtained from a human donor in good health (CMV status not recorded). Some clones in this sample may be carry-over from other donors' samples.

This clonotype was recorded at least ten times. The genes are TRBV7-2 and TRBJ1-1; maybe TRBD1 (5 bases). CDR3 size: 14 residues. V dropped 5 bases and J dropped 10 bases, with 20 bases sitting between them. Per germline, CDR1 SGHTA and CDR2 FQGNSA. The CDR3 region is CASSLYRDGGRAFF. The CDR3 DNA is TGTGCCAGCAGCCTTTACCGGGACGGAGGAAGAGCTTTCTTT.

In its sample, this clonotype is medium-sized. The genes are TRBV7-2 and TRBJ2-3; D possibly corresponds to TRBD2 (6 bases). From germline, CDR1 is SGHTA and CDR2 FQGNSA. The germline V and J ends were trimmed by 2 bases and 2 bases, with 14 bases remaining between them. The CDR3 totals 16 residues. The CDR3 sequence is CASSLLLRGSTDTQYF. The CDR3 DNA is TGTGCCAGCAGCTTATTACTGCGGGGCTCCACAGATACGCAGTATTTT.

A few counts support this clonotype. The V call is TRBV14, the J call TRBJ2-7, with 8 bases identical to TRBD1. The V gene end was trimmed by 5 bases and the J gene end by 3 bases; junction bases not matched to a gene: 9. The CDR3 has 15 residues. CDR1 SGHDN and CDR2 FVKESK come from the germline V gene. CDR3 DNA: TGTGCCAGCAGCGTATCCGGGACAGGCCTCTACGAGCAGTACTTC. Protein product: CASSVSGTGLYEQYF.

There are many counts of this clonotype. The V call is TRBV12-5, the J call TRBJ2-2; D is uncertain. The ends were cut back, 1 base at V and 7 bases at J, with 4 bases in the middle. The germline CDR1 and CDR2 sequences are LGHNT and FRNRAP. This CDR3 has 12 amino acids. CDR3 sequence reads: CASGLDVGELFF. The CDR3 DNA sequence: TGTGCTAGTGGTTTGGACGTCGGGGAGCTGTTTTTT.

The J gene is TRBJ2-3, the V gene TRBV12-3 or TRBV12-4; D unresolved. This CDR3 is 13 amino acids long. V lost 7 bases to trimming and J lost 3 bases, with 11 bases between them. CDR3 residues: CASTPRRTDTQYF. Here the CDR3 DNA reads TGTGCCAGCACCCCCCGTCGGACAGATACGCAGTATTTT.

This clonotype was picked up a small number of times. A read error may be the cause here, since a much bigger clone is one base away. The V gene is TRBV6-5, the J gene TRBJ2-4; TRBD1 or TRBD2 may be the D gene (5 bases each). The CDR3 contains 17 residues. CDR1 MNHEY and CDR2 SVGAGI come from the germline V gene. The V gene lost 2 bases and the J gene lost 3 bases, with 17 bases spanning the gap. The CDR3 region has the DNA TGTGCCAGCAGTTACCCAATCATGGCAGGGAGCAAAAACATTCAGTACTTC. Encoded protein: CASSYPIMAGSKNIQYF.

A few counts support this clonotype. This chain connects TRBV11-2 to TRBJ1-3, with D possibly matching TRBD1 (5 bases). CDR3 size: 16 residues. Germline V CDR1 and CDR2: SGHAT, FQNNGV. V dropped 1 base and J dropped 0 bases, with 10 bases sitting between them. This CDR3 reads CASSLVRTTSGNTIYF. In nucleotides, the CDR3 is TGTGCCAGCAGCTTAGTAAGGACAACCTCTGGAAACACCATATATTTT.

At least ten counts were recorded for this clonotype. The V gene is TRBV7-2, the J gene TRBJ2-1; 8 nucleotides match TRBD1. The CDR3 length is 18 residues. V lost 1 base, J lost 0 bases, and 8 bases stayed unmatched. Germline values: CDR1 SGHTA, CDR2 FQGNSA. The CDR3 nucleotides are TGTGCCAGCAGCTTAGGCCAGGGGGCCAGAAGCTCCTACAATGAGCAGTTCTTC. It specifies CASSLGQGARSSYNEQFF.

Comments on this clonotype: A much larger clonotype is one base distant, so this may be a read error. The rearrangement uses TRBV12-3 or TRBV12-4 and TRBJ2-1; D perhaps matches TRBD2 (5 bases). CDR3 length: 15 residues. Trimming removed 6 bases from V and 7 bases from J, with 19 bases in between. In DNA, the CDR3 is TGTGCCAGCAGCTGGGGAAAGGTCAAGCGGAATGAGCAGTTCTTC. Translating it yields CASSWGKVKRNEQFF.

This clonotype was seen repeatedly, ten times or more. The chain carries TRBV7-2 and TRBJ1-1, with 8 bases identical to TRBD1. V shed 0 bases, J shed 4 bases, and the junction held 10 bases outside the gene matches. CDR3 length: 17 amino acids. Per the germline V gene, CDR1 is SGHTA and CDR2 is FQGNSA. CDR3 in DNA: TGTGCCAGCAGCTTAGCCGGACAGGGAGGAATGAGCACTGAAGCTTTCTTT. Encoded protein: CASSLAGQGGMSTEAFF.

On this clonotype itself: This may be a read error: a much more frequent sequence differs by one nucleotide. The rearrangement joins TRBV20-1 to TRBJ1-2; 8 bases agree with TRBD1. CDR3 length: 14 residues. Per germline, CDR1 DFQATT and CDR2 SNEGSKA (reference sequence). V lost 1 base, J lost 2 bases, and 3 bases stayed unmatched. DNA for the CDR3: TGCAGTGCTAGAGGGGACAGGAAGAACTATGGCTACACCTTC. This codes for CSARGDRKNYGYTF.

This clonotype has a count of ten or more. The chain links TRBV7-9 to TRBJ2-7, with unresolved D. V gave up 5 bases and J gave up 0 bases, with 8 bases separating them. The CDR3 totals 13 residues. In germline, CDR1 is SEHNR, CDR2 FQNEAQ (reference sequence). For the CDR3, the DNA is TGTGCCAGCAGCGAATCAGGCTCCTACGAGCAGTACTTC. This codes for CASSESGSYEQYF.

This clonotype was counted many times. The CDR3 DNA reads TGTGCTAGTGGTTCGCGGTGGCCCACCGGGGAGCTGTTTTTT. Translating it yields CASGSRWPTGELFF. The V gene is TRBV12-5, the J gene TRBJ2-2; no clear D gene. V shed 4 bases and J shed 4 bases, with 10 bases lying between them. Germline values: CDR1 LGHNT, CDR2 FRNRAP. The CDR3 runs 14 residues.

The V call is TRBV20-1, the J call TRBJ1-2, with 8 bases matching TRBD1. The CDR3 covers 14 residues. Germline loops: CDR1 DFQATT, CDR2 SNEGSKA (reference sequence). The J segment lost 4 bases and the V segment lost 6 bases, leaving 10 bases of the junction unmatched. The CDR3 is CSAPTGDEAYGYTF. In DNA, the CDR3 is TGCAGTGCGCCGACAGGGGACGAGGCCTATGGCTACACCTTC.

In nucleotides, the CDR3 is TGTGCCAGCAGATCAAGCGGGGCTAATGAGCAGTTCTTC. It yields the protein CASRSSGANEQFF. This chain connects TRBV12-3 or TRBV12-4 to TRBJ2-1; 7 nucleotides agree with TRBD2. Losses at the gene ends were 6 bases for V and 7 bases for J; bases not matched to a gene: 6. The CDR3 consists of 13 residues.

This clonotype has only a few counts. V usage is TRBV2 and J usage is TRBJ1-1; 9 nucleotides match TRBD1. The CDR3 has 16 amino acids. Germline V gives CDR1 SNHLY, CDR2 FYNNEI. V shed 5 bases, J shed 0 bases, and the junction held 7 bases outside the gene matches. CDR3 residues: CASSPRGTGMNTEAFF. In DNA form, the CDR3 reads TGTGCCAGCAGTCCCCGCGGGACAGGGATGAACACTGAAGCTTTCTTT.

In its sample, this clonotype was seen a few times. The chain joins TRBV10-3 to TRBJ2-1; D perhaps matches TRBD2 (6 bases). CDR3 length: 18 residues. Germline V gene lookup returns CDR1 ENHRY and CDR2 SYGVKD. V was clipped by 0 bases and J by 4 bases, with 19 bases between them. The CDR3 DNA reads TGTGCCATCAGTGAGTCACGGGTTGCGGGGATACATTACAATGAGCAGTTCTTC. Protein sequence: CAISESRVAGIHYNEQFF.

This clonotype was seen repeatedly, ten times or more. This chain links TRBV6-2 or TRBV6-3 with TRBJ1-3; D call uncertain. Germline-derived CDR1 and CDR2 are MNHEY and SVGEGT. The CDR3 contains 15 residues. The V and J ends lost 2 bases and 2 bases respectively, with 10 bases between them. The CDR3 coding sequence is TGTGCCAGCAGTTACACCATGGAGCCTGGAAACACCATATATTTT. Its protein is CASSYTMEPGNTIYF.

This clonotype has just a few counts. The V call is TRBV28, the J call TRBJ2-7; tentatively, D is TRBD2 (5 bases). Germline loops: CDR1 MDHEN, CDR2 SYDVKM. V shed 2 bases and J shed 3 bases, with 14 bases lying between them. This CDR3 contains 15 residues. The CDR3 loop is CASSLGEEGNYEQYF. The CDR3 region has the DNA TGTGCCAGCAGTTTAGGGGAAGAGGGTAACTACGAGCAGTACTTC. Full variable domain (missing parts from reference TRBV28 and TRBJ2-7): DVKVTQSSRYLVKRTGEKVFLECVQDMDHENMFWYRQDPGLGLRLIYFSYDVKMKEKGDIPEGYSVSREKKERFSLILESASTNQTSMYLCASSLGEEGNYEQYFGPGTRLTVT.

V and J are TRBV7-9 and TRBJ1-5; D ambiguous. CDR1 and CDR2 from the germline V gene are SEHNR and FQNEAQ (reference sequence). V shed 2 bases and J shed 3 bases, with 5 bases lying between them. The length of the CDR3 is 13 residues. The CDR3 sequence: CASSLSLNQPQHF. CDR3 coding DNA: TGTGCCAGCAGCTTAAGCCTCAATCAGCCCCAGCATTTT.

The chain uses TRBV20-1 and TRBJ1-6; D remains ambiguous. Trimming cost V 1 base and J 10 bases, with 14 bases left between them. Per the germline V gene, CDR1 is DFQATT and CDR2 is SNEGSKA (reference sequence). This CDR3 region has 14 residues. CDR3 amino acids: CSARGQDAWSPLHF. CDR3 in DNA: TGCAGTGCTAGAGGGCAGGACGCGTGGTCACCCCTCCACTTT.

A remark on this clonotype: The junction and the germline gene differ at one end; a read error may be behind it. The chain has TRBV27 and TRBJ2-7; possible D gene TRBD2, 5 bases. The CDR3 extends over 14 amino acids. Germline loops: CDR1 MNHEY, CDR2 SMNVEV (reference sequence). Here the CDR3 DNA reads TGTGCCAGCAGTTCCGGGATTAATCCCTACGAGCTGTACTTC. It encodes CASSSGINPYELYF.

The chain uses TRBV29-1 and TRBJ1-1, with D possibly matching TRBD1 (6 bases). The CDR3 has 14 amino acids. Germline V lookup: CDR1 SQVTM, CDR2 ANQGSEA. Trimming cost V 4 bases and J 7 bases, with 19 bases left between them. CDR3 in amino acids: CSVGLPGTSVEAFF. For the CDR3, the DNA is TGCAGCGTTGGGTTACCCGGGACATCGGTTGAAGCTTTCTTT.

This clonotype came up a few times. J is TRBJ2-1 and V is TRBV20-1, with D perhaps TRBD1 (6 bases). Between the trimmed V and J ends, which lost 0 bases and 5 bases, there was a span of 17 bases. The CDR3 consists of 16 residues. Germline assignment: CDR1 DFQATT and CDR2 SNEGSKA (reference sequence). The CDR3 nucleotides are TGCAGTGCTAGAGAGGCCCAACAGGGTGCCCACAATGAGCAGTTCTTC. Its translation is CSAREAQQGAHNEQFF.

This clonotype has ten or more counts. The chain joins TRBV7-2 to TRBJ1-5, with D uncertain. V was shortened by 3 bases and J by 11 bases, with 11 bases between the two germline ends. This CDR3 spans 12 amino acids. Looked up from germline, CDR1 is SGHTA and CDR2 is FQGNSA. The CDR3 DNA is TGTGCCAGCAGCTTCGATTTTGTAGCCCAGCATTTT. Translated, it gives CASSFDFVAQHF.

This clonotype was seen at least ten times. The chain recombines TRBV7-9 with TRBJ2-7; D perhaps matches TRBD2 (6 bases). The V end was cut by 1 base, the J end by 9 bases, with 7 bases between. The CDR3 length is 11 residues. Germline V gene lookup returns CDR1 SEHNR and CDR2 FQNEAQ (reference sequence). CDR3 amino acids: CASSLGRGQYF. The CDR3 region has the DNA TGTGCCAGCAGCTTAGGGAGGGGGCAGTACTTC.

The J gene is TRBJ2-5, the V gene TRBV3-1; no reliable D call. V was shortened by 8 bases and J by 7 bases, with 17 bases between the two germline ends. The CDR3 has 13 amino acids. Germline V gene sequence: CDR1 LGHDT, CDR2 YNNKEL (reference sequence). The CDR3 sequence is CASSEARPGTQYF. CDR3 in DNA: TGTGCCAGCTCCGAGGCTAGACCCGGGACCCAGTACTTC.

This clonotype was detected ten times or more. The gene calls are TRBV20-1 and TRBJ1-1, with a weak D call TRBD1 (6 bases). The CDR3 runs 14 residues. Germline V gives CDR1 DFQATT, CDR2 SNEGSKA (reference sequence). Trimming cost V 6 bases and J 0 bases, with 14 bases left between them. CDR3 amino acids: CSAVRTDMNTEAFF. CDR3 coding DNA: TGCAGTGCCGTGAGGACAGATATGAACACTGAAGCTTTCTTT.

The sample holds a few counts of this clonotype. The J gene is TRBJ2-7, the V gene TRBV25-1; D is unclear. V dropped 1 base and J dropped 2 bases, with 12 bases sitting between them. Germline V gene sequence: CDR1 MGHDK, CDR2 SYGVNS. The CDR3 extends over 15 amino acids. In DNA, the CDR3 is TGTGCCAGCAGTGAATTGTTTGGGGTGGCCTACGAGCAGTACTTC. Residues: CASSELFGVAYEQYF.

This clonotype was seen many times. This chain connects TRBV7-9 to TRBJ1-6; a weak D match, TRBD1 (6 bases). The CDR3 has 13 residues. V lost 10 bases and J 10 bases, leaving 17 bases between the germline ends. Germline values: CDR1 SEHNR, CDR2 FQNEAQ (reference sequence). In DNA form, the CDR3 reads TGTGCCATCGGACAGACCGACGGATCACCCCTCCACTTT. Protein sequence: CAIGQTDGSPLHF.